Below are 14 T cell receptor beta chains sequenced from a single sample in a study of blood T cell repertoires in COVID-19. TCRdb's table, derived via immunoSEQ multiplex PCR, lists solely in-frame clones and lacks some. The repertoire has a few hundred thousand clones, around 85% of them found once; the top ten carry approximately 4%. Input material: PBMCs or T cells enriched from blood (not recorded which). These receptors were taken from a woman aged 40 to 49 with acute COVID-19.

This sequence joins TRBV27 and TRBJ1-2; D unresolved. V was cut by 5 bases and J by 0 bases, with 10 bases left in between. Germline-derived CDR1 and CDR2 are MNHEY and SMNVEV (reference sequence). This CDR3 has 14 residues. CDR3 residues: CASSPMGANYGYTF. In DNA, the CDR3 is TGTGCCAGCAGTCCGATGGGAGCTAACTATGGCTACACCTTC.

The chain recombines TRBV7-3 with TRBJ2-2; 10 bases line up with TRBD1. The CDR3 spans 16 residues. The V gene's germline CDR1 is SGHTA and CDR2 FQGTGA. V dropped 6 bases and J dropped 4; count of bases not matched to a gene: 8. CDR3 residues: CASRNRDRGATGELFF. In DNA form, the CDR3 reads TGTGCCAGCAGAAACCGGGACAGGGGTGCCACCGGGGAGCTGTTTTTT. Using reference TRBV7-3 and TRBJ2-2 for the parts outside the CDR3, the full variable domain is GAGVSQTPSNKVTEKGKYVELRCDPISGHTALYWYRQSLGQGPEFLIYFQGTGAADDSGLPNDRFFAVRPEGSVSTLKIQRTERGDSAVYLCASRNRDRGATGELFFGEGSRLTVL.

The DNA for the CDR3 is TGTGCCAGCCGGTTGCCCCCGCCCGGGGAGCTGTTTTTT. This gives the protein CASRLPPPGELFF. This chain connects TRBV6-5 to TRBJ2-2; no reliable D call. The CDR3 loop spans 13 amino acids. CDR1 MNHEY and CDR2 SVGAGI come from the germline V gene. The germline V and J ends were trimmed by 8 bases and 6 bases, with 13 bases remaining between them.

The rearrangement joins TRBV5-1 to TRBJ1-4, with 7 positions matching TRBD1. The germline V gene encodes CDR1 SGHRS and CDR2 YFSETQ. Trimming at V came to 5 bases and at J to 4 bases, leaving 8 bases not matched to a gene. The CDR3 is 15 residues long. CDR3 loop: CASSWAGTVNEKLFF. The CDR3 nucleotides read TGCGCCAGCAGTTGGGCCGGGACAGTTAATGAAAAACTGTTTTTT. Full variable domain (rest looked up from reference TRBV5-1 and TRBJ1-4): KAGVTQTPRYLIKTRGQQVTLSCSPISGHRSVSWYQQTPGQGLQFLFEYFSETQRNKGNFPGRFSGRQFSNSRSEMNVSTLELGDSALYLCASSWAGTVNEKLFFGSGTQLSVL.

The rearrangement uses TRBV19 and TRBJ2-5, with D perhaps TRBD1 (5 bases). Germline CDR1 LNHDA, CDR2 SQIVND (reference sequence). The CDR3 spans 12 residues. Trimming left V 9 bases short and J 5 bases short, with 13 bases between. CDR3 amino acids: CASRQSGETQYF. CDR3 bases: TGTGCCAGCAGACAGTCAGGGGAGACCCAGTACTTC.

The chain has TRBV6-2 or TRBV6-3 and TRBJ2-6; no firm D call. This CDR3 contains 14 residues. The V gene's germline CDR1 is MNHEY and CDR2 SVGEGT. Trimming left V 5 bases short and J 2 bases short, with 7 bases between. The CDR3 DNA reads TGTGCCAGCAGTCTAGTCGCTGGGGCCAACGTCCTGACTTTC. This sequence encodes CASSLVAGANVLTF.

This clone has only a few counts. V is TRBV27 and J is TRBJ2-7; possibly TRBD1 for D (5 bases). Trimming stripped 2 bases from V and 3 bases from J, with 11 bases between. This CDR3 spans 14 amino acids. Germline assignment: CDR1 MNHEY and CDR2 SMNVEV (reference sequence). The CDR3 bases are TGTGCCAGCAGTTTAGGTTCAGGGTTCTACGAGCAGTACTTC. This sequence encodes CASSLGSGFYEQYF.

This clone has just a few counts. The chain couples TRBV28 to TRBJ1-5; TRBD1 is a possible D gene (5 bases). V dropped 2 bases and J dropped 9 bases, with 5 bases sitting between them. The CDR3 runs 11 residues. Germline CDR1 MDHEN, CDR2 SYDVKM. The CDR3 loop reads CASSLRGPQHF. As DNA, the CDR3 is TGTGCCAGCAGTTTAAGGGGGCCCCAGCATTTT.

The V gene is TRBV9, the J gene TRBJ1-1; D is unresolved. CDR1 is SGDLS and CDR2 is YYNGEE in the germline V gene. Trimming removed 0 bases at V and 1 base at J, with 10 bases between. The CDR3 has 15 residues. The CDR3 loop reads CASSVGPGGNTEAFF. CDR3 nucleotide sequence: TGTGCCAGCAGCGTAGGACCGGGAGGGAACACTGAAGCTTTCTTT.

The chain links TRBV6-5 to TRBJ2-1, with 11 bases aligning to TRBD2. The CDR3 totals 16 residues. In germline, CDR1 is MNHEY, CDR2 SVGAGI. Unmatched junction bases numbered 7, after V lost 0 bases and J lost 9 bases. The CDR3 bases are TGTGCCAGCAGTTACTCCTTAGCGGGAGGGCCCCCTGAGCAGTTCTTC. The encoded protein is CASSYSLAGGPPEQFF.

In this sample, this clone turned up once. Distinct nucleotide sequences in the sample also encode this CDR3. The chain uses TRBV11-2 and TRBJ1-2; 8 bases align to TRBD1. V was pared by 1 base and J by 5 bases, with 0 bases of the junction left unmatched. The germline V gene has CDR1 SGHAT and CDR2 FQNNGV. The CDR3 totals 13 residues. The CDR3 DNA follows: TGTGCCAGCAGCTTAGGACAGGGGTATGGCTACACCTTC. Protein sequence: CASSLGQGYGYTF.

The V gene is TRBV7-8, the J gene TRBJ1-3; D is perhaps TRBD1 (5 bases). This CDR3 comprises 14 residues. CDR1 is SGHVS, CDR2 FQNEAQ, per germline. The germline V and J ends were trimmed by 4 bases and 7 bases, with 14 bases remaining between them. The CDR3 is CASSSAREGNTIYF. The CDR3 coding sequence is TGTGCCAGCAGCTCTGCCAGGGAAGGCAACACCATATATTTT.

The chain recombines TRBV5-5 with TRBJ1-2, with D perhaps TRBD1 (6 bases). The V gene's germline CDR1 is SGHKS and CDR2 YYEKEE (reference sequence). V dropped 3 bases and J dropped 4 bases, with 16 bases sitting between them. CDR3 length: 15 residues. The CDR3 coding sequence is TGTGCCAGCAGCTCACACAGGGCTGCTCTCTATGGCTACACCTTC. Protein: CASSSHRAALYGYTF.

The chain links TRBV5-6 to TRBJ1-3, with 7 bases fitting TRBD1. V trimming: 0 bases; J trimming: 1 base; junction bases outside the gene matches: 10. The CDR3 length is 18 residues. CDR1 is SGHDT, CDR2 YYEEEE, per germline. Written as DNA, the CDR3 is TGTGCCAGCAGCTTGGATCCCAGGGGGAAGGGGTCTGGAAACACCATATATTTT. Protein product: CASSLDPRGKGSGNTIYF.